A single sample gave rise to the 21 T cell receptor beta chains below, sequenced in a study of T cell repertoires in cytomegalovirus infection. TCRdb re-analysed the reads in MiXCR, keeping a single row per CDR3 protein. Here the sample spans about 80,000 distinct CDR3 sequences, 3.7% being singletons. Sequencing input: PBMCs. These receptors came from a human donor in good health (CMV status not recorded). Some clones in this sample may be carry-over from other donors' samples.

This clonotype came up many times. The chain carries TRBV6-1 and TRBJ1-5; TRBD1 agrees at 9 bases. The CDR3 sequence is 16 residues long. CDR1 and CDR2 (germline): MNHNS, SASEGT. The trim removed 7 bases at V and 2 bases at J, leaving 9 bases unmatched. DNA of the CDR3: TGTGCCAGCACCCTCCGGACAGGGGCGGGCAATCAGCCCCAGCATTTT. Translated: CASTLRTGAGNQPQHF.

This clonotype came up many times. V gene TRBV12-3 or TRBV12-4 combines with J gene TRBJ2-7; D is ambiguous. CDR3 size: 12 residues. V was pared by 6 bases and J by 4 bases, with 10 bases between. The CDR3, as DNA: TGTGCCAGCAGCCCTTGGGGATACGAGCAGTACTTC. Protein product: CASSPWGYEQYF.

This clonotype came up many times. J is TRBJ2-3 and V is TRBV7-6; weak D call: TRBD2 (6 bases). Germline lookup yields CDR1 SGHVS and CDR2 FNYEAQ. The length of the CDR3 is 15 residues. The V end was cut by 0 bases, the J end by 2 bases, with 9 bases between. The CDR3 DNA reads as TGTGCCAGCAGCTTAGCTAGCGGCAACACAGATACGCAGTATTTT. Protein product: CASSLASGNTDTQYF.

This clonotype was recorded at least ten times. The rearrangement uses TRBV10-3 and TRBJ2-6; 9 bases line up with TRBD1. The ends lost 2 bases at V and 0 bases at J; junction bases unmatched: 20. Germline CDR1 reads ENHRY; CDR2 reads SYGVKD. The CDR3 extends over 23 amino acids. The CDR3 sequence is CAISEPTGQGFWEWVSGANVLTF. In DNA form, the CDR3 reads TGTGCCATCAGTGAGCCTACGGGACAGGGTTTTTGGGAGTGGGTCTCTGGGGCCAACGTCCTGACTTTC.

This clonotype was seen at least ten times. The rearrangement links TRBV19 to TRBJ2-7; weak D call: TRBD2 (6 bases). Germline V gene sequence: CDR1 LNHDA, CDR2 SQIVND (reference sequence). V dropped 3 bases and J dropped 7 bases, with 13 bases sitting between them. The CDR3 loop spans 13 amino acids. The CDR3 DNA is TGTGCCAGTAGTATGCGGGGTCGACGTGAGCAGTACTTC. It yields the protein CASSMRGRREQYF.

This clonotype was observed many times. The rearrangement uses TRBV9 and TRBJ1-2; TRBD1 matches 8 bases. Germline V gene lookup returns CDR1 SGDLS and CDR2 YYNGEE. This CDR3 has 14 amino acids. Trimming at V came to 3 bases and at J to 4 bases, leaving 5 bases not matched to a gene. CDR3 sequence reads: CASSGQGLGYGYTF. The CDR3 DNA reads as TGTGCCAGCAGCGGACAGGGGTTAGGCTATGGCTACACCTTC.

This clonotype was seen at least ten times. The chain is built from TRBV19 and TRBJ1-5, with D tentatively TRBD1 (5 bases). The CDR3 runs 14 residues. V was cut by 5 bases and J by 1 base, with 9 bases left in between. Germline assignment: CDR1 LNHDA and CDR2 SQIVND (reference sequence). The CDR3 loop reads CASSVGGSNQPQHF. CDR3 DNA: TGTGCCAGTAGTGTCGGGGGGAGCAATCAGCCCCAGCATTTT.

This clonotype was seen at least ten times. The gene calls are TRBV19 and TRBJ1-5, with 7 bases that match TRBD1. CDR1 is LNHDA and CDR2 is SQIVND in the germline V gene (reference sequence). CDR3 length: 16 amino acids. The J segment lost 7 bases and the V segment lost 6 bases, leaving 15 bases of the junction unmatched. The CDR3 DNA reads TGTGCCAGTAGCCCCCAGTCTAAATGGACAGGACAGCCCCAGCATTTT. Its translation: CASSPQSKWTGQPQHF.

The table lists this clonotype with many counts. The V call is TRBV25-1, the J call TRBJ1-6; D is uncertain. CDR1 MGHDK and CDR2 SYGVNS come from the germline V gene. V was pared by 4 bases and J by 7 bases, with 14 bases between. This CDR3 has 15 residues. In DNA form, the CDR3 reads TGTGCCAGCAGTGCCCCCGGCACGAAAAATTCACCCCTCCACTTT. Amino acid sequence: CASSAPGTKNSPLHF.

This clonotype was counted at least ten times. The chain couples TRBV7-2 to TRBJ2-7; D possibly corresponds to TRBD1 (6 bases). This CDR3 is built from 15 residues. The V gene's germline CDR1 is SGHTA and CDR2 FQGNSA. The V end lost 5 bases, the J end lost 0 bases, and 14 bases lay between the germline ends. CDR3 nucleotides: TGTGCCAGCAGCCCAGGACAGCTAATCTCCTACGAGCAGTACTTC. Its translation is CASSPGQLISYEQYF. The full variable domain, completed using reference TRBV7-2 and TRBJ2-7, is GAGVSQSPSNKVTEKGKDVELRCDPISGHTALYWYRQSLGQGLEFLIYFQGNSAPDKSGLPSDRFSAERTGGSVSTLTIQRTQQEDSAVYLCASSPGQLISYEQYFGPGTRLTVT.

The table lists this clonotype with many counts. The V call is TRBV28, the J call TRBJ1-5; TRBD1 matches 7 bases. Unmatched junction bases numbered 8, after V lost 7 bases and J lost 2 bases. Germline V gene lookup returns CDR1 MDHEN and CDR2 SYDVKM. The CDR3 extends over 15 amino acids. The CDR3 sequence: CASNPPGGGNQPQHF. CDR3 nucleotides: TGTGCCAGCAACCCCCCAGGGGGAGGCAATCAGCCCCAGCATTTT.

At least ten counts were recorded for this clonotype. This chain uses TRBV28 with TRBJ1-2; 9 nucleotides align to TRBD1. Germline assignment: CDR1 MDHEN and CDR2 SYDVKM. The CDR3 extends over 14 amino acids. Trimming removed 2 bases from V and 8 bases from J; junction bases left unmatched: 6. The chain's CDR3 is CASSLATGGGGYTF. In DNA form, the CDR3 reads TGTGCCAGCAGTTTAGCCACAGGGGGCGGGGGCTACACCTTC.

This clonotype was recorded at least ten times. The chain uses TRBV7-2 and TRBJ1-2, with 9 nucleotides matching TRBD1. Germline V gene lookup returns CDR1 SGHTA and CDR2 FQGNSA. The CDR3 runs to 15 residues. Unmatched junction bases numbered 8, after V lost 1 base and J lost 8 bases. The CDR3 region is CASSLDRDRVRGYTF. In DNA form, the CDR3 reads TGTGCCAGCAGCTTAGACCGGGACAGGGTGCGAGGCTACACCTTC.

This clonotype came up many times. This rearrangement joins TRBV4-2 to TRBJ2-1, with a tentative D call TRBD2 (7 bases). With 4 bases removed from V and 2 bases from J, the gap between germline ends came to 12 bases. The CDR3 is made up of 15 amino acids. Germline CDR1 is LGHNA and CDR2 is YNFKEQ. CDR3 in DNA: TGTGCCAGCAGCCCCGGGGGGCCAACCTACAATGAGCAGTTCTTC. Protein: CASSPGGPTYNEQFF.

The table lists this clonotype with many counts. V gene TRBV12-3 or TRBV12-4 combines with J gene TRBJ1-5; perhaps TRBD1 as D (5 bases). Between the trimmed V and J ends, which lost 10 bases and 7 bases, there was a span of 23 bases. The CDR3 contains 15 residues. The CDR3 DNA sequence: TGTGCCACCAGCAGAGGTCAGGGCGCCGGACAGCCCCAGCATTTT. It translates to CATSRGQGAGQPQHF.

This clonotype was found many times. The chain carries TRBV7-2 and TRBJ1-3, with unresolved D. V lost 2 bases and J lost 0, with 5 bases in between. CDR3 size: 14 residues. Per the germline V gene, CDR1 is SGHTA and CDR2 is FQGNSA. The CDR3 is CASSLWNSGNTIYF. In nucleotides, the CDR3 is TGTGCCAGCAGCTTATGGAACTCTGGAAACACCATATATTTT.

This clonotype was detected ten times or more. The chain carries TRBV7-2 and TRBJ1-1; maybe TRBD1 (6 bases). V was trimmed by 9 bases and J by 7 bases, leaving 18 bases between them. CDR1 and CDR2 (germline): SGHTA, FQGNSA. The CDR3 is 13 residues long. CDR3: CASRNNRGGEAFF. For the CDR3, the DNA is TGTGCCAGTAGAAACAACAGAGGGGGTGAAGCTTTCTTT. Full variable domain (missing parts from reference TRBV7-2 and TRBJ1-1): GAGVSQSPSNKVTEKGKDVELRCDPISGHTALYWYRQSLGQGLEFLIYFQGNSAPDKSGLPSDRFSAERTGGSVSTLTIQRTQQEDSAVYLCASRNNRGGEAFFGQGTRLTVV.

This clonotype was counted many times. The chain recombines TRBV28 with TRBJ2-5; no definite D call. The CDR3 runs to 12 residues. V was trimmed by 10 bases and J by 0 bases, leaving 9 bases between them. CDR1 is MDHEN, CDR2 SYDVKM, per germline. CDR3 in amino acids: CATSKYQETQYF. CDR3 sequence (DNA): TGTGCCACCTCTAAGTACCAAGAGACCCAGTACTTC.

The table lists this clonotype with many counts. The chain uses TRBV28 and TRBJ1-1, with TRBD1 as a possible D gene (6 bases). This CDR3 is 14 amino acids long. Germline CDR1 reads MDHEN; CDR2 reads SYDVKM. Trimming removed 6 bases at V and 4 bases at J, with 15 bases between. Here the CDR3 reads CASRPGQLGTEAFF. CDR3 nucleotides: TGTGCCAGCAGACCCGGACAGTTGGGCACTGAAGCTTTCTTT.

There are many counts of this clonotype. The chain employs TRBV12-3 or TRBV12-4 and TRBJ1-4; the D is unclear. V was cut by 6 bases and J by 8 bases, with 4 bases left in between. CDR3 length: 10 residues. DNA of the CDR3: TGTGCCAGCAGGAAGGAAAAACTGTTTTTT. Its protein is CASRKEKLFF.

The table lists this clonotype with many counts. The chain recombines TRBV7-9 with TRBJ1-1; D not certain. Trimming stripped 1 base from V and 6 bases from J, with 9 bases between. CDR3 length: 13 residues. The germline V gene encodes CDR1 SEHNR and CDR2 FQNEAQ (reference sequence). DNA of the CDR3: TGTGCCAGCAGCTTAGAAGGGCTGTCTGAAGCTTTCTTT. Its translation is CASSLEGLSEAFF.